The 7 T cell receptor beta chains below all came from one sample that was sequenced in a study of blood T cell repertoires in COVID-19. Only in-frame clones appear in the TCRdb table, and some are missing; sequencing was by immunoSEQ multiplex PCR. The sample yields just over 150,000 clones, around 89% seen once. The sequenced sample consisted of PBMCs or T cells enriched from blood (not recorded which). These receptors were obtained from a woman between 45 and 60 years old who had recovered from COVID-19.

The chain links TRBV4-1 to TRBJ1-4; 10 bases agree with TRBD1. The CDR3 is 16 residues long. V dropped 2 bases and J dropped 6; count of bases not matched to a gene: 6. CDR1 and CDR2 from the germline V gene are MGHRA and YSYEKL. CDR3 nucleotides: TGCGCCAGCAGCCAACCCCCGGGACAGGGGCATGAAAAACTGTTTTTT. Its protein product is CASSQPPGQGHEKLFF.

The chain couples TRBV11-3 to TRBJ1-3; D uncertain. This CDR3 has 16 residues. V dropped 5 bases and J dropped 3 bases, with 17 bases sitting between them. The germline CDR1 and CDR2 sequences are SGHNT and YENEEA. The CDR3 reads CASSPAPSGFGNTIYF. Written as DNA, the CDR3 is TGTGCCAGCAGCCCAGCCCCCTCGGGGTTTGGAAACACCATATATTTT.

The CDR3 coding sequence is TGCAGTGCTAGTCCCAGGCGGGGCACTGAAGCTTTCTTT. This gives the protein CSASPRRGTEAFF. The rearrangement links TRBV20-1 to TRBJ1-1; D is unresolved. Germline V gene data show CDR1 as DFQATT and CDR2 as SNEGSKA (reference sequence). The V end lost 3 bases, the J end lost 4 bases, and 12 bases lay between the germline ends. The CDR3 loop spans 13 amino acids.

In nucleotides, the CDR3 is TGTGCCAGCAGCGCACAGGGGGCTGGACAAGAGACCCAGTACTTC. It is translated as CASSAQGAGQETQYF. V is TRBV7-8 and J is TRBJ2-5; 9 nucleotides match TRBD1. Germline CDR1 reads SGHVS; CDR2 reads FQNEAQ. The CDR3 is made up of 15 amino acids. The J segment lost 2 bases and the V segment lost 5 bases, leaving 6 bases of the junction unmatched.

The chain uses TRBV11-3 and TRBJ2-1, with TRBD2 matching over 7 bases. There are 16 residues in the CDR3. The germline CDR1 and CDR2 sequences are SGHNT and YENEEA. The junction had 9 bases not matched to a gene; V was cut back by 5 bases and J by 2 bases. The DNA for the CDR3 is TGTGCCAGCAGCCCATTCCTAGCGGTCCCCTACAATGAGCAGTTCTTC. Translation gives CASSPFLAVPYNEQFF.

The genes are TRBV5-1 and TRBJ1-4; TRBD1 agrees at 9 bases. Germline V lookup: CDR1 SGHRS, CDR2 YFSETQ. V lost 3 bases and J lost 6; bases outside the gene matches: 3. CDR3 size: 14 residues. CDR3 loop: CASSSGQGHEKLFF. CDR3 bases: TGCGCCAGCAGCTCGGGACAGGGTCATGAAAAACTGTTTTTT.

The CDR3 protein is CASSQHSGQGGYTGELFF. In DNA, the CDR3 is TGTGCCAGCAGCCAACACTCGGGACAGGGCGGTTACACCGGGGAGCTGTTTTTT. This rearrangement joins TRBV3-1 (or the pseudogene TRBV3-2) to TRBJ2-2, with 9 bases identical to TRBD1. The CDR3 loop spans 18 amino acids. V gave up 2 bases and J gave up 3 bases; unmatched junction bases: 10. CDR1 and CDR2 (germline): LGHDT, YNNKEL (reference sequence).